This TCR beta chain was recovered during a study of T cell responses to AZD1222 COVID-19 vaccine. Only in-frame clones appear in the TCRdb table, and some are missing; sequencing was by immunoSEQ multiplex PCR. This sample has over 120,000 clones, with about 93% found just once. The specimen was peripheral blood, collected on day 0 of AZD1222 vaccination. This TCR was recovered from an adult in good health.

The CDR3 loop reads CASSFNSGYGYTF. The CDR3 bases are TGTGCCAGCAGTTTTAACTCCGGCTATGGCTACACCTTC. The genes are TRBV12-3 or TRBV12-4 and TRBJ1-2; D not resolved. This CDR3 region has 13 residues. V was shortened by 3 bases and J by 4 bases, with 9 bases between the two germline ends.